The sequence of this TCR beta chain was determined in a study of blood T cells in healthy people across ages. Study-wide results and caveats: Versus aged donors, long-lived donors had higher diversity and more naive CD4+ cells. Estimated diversity that came from one million T cells was considered an underestimate.

Of note for this clonotype: As yet, its antigen is unknown.

Germline CDR1 reads DFQATT; CDR2 reads SNEGSKA (reference sequence). V gave up 1 base and J gave up 0 bases; unmatched junction bases: 12. The CDR3 contains 18 residues. Next came a second PCR, run for about 6 to 11 cycles, which used a sample-barcoded 5' primer along with a J-beta primer mix. Each cDNA molecule carried a tag from a template-switch adaptor that contained 12 random nucleotides. TCRdb reprocessed the 5' RACE reads with MiXCR, giving one entry per CDR3 protein. The sample consists of hundreds of thousands of distinct CDR3 sequences, 45% to 50% of them appearing once. The donors, all healthy, were Caucasians living in Russia, aged roughly 6 to 95.

This chain links TRBV20-1 with TRBJ2-1, with TRBD1 matching 7 bases. Specimen: blood. The origin of this receptor is a woman in her fifties or sixties in good health. CDR3 region: CSARVATGPTRSYNEQFF. For the CDR3, the DNA is TGCAGTGCTAGAGTCGCGACAGGGCCCACTCGCTCCTACAATGAGCAGTTCTTC.